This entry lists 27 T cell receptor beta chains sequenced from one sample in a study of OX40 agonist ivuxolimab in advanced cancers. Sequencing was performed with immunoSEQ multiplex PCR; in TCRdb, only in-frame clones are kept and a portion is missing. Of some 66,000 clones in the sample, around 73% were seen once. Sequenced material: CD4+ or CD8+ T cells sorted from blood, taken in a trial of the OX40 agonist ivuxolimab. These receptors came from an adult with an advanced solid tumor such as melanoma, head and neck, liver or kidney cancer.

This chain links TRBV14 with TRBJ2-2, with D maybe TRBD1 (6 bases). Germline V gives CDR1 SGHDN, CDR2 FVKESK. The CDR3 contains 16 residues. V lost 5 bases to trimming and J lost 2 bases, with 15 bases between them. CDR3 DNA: TGTGCCAGCAGCGCGTTGGACAGACCCAACACCGGGGAGCTGTTTTTT. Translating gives CASSALDRPNTGELFF.

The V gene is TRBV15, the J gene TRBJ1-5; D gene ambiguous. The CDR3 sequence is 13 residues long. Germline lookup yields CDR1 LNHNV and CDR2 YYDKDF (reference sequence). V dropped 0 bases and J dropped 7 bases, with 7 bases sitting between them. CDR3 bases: TGTGCCACCAGCAGAGATCTATTACAGCCCCAGCATTTT. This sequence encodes CATSRDLLQPQHF.

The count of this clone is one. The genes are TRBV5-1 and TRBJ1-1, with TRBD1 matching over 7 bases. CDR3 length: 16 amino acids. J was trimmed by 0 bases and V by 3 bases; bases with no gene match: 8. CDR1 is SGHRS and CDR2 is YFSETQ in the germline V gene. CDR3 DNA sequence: TGCGCCAGCAGCTGGGACGCAGGGGGGTTGAACACTGAAGCTTTCTTT. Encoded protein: CASSWDAGGLNTEAFF.

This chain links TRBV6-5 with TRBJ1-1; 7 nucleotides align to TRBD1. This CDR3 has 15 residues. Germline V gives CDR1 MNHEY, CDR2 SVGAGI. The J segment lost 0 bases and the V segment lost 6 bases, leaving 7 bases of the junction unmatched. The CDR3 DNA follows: TGTGCCAGCAGAAGAGGGACAGAAATGAACACTGAAGCTTTCTTT. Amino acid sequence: CASRRGTEMNTEAFF.

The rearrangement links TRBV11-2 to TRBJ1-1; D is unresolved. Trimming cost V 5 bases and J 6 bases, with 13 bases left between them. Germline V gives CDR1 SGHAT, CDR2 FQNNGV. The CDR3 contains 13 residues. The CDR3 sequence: CASSGEEWSEAFF. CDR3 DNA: TGTGCCAGCAGCGGAGAGGAATGGTCTGAAGCTTTCTTT.

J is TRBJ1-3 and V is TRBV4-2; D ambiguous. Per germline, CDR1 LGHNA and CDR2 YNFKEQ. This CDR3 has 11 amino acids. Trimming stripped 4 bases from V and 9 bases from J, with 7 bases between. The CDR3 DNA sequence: TGTGCCAGCAGCCCAGGCGCCACCATATATTTT. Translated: CASSPGATIYF.

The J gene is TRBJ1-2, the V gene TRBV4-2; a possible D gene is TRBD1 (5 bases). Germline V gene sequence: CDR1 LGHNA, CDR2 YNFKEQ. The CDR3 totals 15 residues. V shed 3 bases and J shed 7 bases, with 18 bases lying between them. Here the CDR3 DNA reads TGTGCCAGCAGCCAGGCCGACAGCATTGGCGTTGGCTACACCTTC. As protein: CASSQADSIGVGYTF.

DNA for the CDR3: TGTGCCAGTAGGGTGGACAGGGGGCTTTTTGTCGCTGAAGCTTTCTTT. This sequence encodes CASRVDRGLFVAEAFF. The J gene is TRBJ1-1, the V gene TRBV19; 11 bases align to TRBD1. J gave up 6 bases and V 6 bases, and 12 bases lay outside the gene matches. Germline-derived CDR1 and CDR2 are LNHDA and SQIVND (reference sequence). The CDR3 has 16 amino acids.

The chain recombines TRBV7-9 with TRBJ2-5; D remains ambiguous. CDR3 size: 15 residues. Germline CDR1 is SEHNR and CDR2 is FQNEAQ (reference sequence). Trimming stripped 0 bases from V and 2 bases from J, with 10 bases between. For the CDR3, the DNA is TGTGCCAGCAGCTTAGCAGGCTCGGAACAAGAGACCCAGTACTTC. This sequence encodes CASSLAGSEQETQYF.

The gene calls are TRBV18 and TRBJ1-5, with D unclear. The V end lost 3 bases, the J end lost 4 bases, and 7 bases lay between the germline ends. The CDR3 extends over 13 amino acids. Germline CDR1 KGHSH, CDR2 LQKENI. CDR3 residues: CASSPTGNQPQHF. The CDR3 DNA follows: TGTGCCAGCTCACCGACGGGGAATCAGCCCCAGCATTTT.

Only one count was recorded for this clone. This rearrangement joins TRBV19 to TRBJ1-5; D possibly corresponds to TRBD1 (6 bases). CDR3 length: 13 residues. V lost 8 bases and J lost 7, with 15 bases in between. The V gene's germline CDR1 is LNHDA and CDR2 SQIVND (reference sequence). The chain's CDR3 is CASSGQGRQPQHF. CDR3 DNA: TGTGCCAGTTCCGGGCAGGGGAGACAGCCCCAGCATTTT.

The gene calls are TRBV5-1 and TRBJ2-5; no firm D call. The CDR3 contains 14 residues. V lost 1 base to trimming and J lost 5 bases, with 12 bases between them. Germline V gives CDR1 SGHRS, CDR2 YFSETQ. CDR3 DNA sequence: TGCGCCAGCAGCTTGCTCGGTAGCTTGGAGACCCAGTACTTC. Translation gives CASSLLGSLETQYF.

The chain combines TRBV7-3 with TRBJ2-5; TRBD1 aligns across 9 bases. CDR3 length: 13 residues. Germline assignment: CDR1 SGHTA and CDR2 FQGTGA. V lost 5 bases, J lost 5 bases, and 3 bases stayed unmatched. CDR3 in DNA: TGTGCCAGCAGCCGCGACAGGGGGGAGACCCAGTACTTC. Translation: CASSRDRGETQYF.

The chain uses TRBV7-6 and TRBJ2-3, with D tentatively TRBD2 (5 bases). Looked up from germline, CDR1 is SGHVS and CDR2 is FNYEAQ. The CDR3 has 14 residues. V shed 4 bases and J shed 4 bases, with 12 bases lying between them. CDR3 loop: CASSSREGPDTQYF. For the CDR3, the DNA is TGTGCCAGCAGCTCCCGGGAAGGGCCAGATACGCAGTATTTT. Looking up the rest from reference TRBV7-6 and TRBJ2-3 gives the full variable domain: GAGVSQSPRYKVTKRGQDVALRCDPISGHVSLYWYRQALGQGPEFLTYFNYEAQQDKSGLPNDRFSAERPEGSISTLTIQRTEQRDSAMYRCASSSREGPDTQYFGPGTRLTVL.

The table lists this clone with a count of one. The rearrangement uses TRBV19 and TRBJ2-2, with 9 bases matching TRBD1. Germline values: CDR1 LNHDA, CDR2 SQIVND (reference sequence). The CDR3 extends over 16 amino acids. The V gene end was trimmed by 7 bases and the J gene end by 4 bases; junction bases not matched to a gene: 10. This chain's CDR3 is CASILTGGGGTGELFF. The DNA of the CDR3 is TGTGCCAGTATTTTAACAGGGGGCGGCGGCACCGGGGAGCTGTTTTTT. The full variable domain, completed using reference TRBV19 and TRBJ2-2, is DGGITQSPKYLFRKEGQNVTLSCEQNLNHDAMYWYRQDPGQGLRLIYYSQIVNDFQKGDIAEGYSVSREKKESFPLTVTSAQKNPTAFYLCASILTGGGGTGELFFGEGSRLTVL.

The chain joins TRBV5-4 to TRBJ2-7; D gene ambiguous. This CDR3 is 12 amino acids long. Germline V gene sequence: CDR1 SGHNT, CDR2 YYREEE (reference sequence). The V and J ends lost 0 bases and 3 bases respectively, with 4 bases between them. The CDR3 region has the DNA TGTGCCAGCAGCTTGGGATACTACGAGCAGTACTTC. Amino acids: CASSLGYYEQYF. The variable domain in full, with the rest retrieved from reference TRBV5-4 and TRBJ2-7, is ETGVTQSPTHLIKTRGQQVTLRCSSQSGHNTVSWYQQALGQGPQFIFQYYREEENGRGNFPPRFSGLQFPNYSSELNVNALELDDSALYLCASSLGYYEQYFGPGTRLTVT.

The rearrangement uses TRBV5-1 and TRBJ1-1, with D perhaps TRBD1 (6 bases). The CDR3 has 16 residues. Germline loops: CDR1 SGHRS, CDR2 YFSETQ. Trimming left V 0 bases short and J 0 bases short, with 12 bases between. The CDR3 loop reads CASSLGLDSLNTEAFF. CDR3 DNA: TGCGCCAGCAGCTTGGGTTTGGACAGCCTGAACACTGAAGCTTTCTTT.

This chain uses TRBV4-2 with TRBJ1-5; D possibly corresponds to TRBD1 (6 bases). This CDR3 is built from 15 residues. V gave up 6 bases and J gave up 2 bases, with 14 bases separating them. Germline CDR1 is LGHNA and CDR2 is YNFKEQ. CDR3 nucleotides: TGTGCCAGCAGTACCACAGGGTATGGCAATCAGCCCCAGCATTTT. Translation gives CASSTTGYGNQPQHF.

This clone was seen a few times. As DNA, the CDR3 is TGTGCCAGTTCGTCCCGACAGGGGGGGAATGAGCAGTTCTTC. The encoded protein is CASSSRQGGNEQFF. The rearrangement joins TRBV19 to TRBJ2-1; TRBD1 aligns across 9 bases. Germline V CDR1 and CDR2: LNHDA, SQIVND (reference sequence). The CDR3 runs to 14 residues. The junction had 9 bases not matched to a gene; V was cut back by 8 bases and J by 7 bases.

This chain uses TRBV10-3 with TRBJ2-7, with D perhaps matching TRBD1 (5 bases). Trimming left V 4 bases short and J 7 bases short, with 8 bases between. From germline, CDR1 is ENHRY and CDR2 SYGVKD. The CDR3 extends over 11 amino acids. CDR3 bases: TGTGCCATCAGTGGTAAGGGGGAGCAGTACTTC. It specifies CAISGKGEQYF.

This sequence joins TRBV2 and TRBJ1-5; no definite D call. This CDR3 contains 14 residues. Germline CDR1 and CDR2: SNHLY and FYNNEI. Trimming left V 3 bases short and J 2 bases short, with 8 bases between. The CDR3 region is CASSDRHRNQPQHF. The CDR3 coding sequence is TGTGCCAGCAGTGATCGCCACCGCAATCAGCCCCAGCATTTT.

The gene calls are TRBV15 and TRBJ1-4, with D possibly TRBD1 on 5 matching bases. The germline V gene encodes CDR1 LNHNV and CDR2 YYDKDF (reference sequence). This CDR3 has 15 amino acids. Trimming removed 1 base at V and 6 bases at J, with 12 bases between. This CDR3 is CATSRAPPGDEKLFF. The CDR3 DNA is TGTGCCACCAGCAGAGCGCCGCCGGGGGATGAAAAACTGTTTTTT. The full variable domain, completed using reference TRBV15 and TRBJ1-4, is DAMVIQNPRYQVTQFGKPVTLSCSQTLNHNVMYWYQQKSSQAPKLLFHYYDKDFNNEADTPDNFQSRRPNTSFCFLDIRSPGLGDTAMYLCATSRAPPGDEKLFFGSGTQLSVL.

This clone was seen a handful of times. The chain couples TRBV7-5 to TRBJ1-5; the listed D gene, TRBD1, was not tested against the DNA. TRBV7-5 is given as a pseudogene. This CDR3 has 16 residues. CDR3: CARSLVWQGFNQPQHF. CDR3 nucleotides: TGTGCCAGAAGCTTAGTTTGGCAGGGCTTTAATCAGCCCCAGCATTTT.

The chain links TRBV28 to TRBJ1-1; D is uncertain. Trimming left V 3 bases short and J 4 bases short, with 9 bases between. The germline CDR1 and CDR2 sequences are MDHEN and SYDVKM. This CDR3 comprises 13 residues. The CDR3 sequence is CASSLRSGTEAFF. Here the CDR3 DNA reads TGTGCCAGCAGTTTGAGGTCGGGCACTGAAGCTTTCTTT.

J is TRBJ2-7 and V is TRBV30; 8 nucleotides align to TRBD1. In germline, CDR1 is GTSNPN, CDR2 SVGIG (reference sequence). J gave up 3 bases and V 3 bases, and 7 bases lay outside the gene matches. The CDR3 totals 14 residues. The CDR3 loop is CAWSGTGRRYEQYF. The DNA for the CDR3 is TGTGCCTGGAGCGGGACAGGACGGCGCTACGAGCAGTACTTC. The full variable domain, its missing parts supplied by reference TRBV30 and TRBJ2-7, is SQTIHQWPATLVQPVGSPLSLECTVEGTSNPNLYWYRQAAGRGLQLLFYSVGIGQISSEVPQNLSASRPQDRQFILSSKKLLLSDSGFYLCAWSGTGRRYEQYFGPGTRLTVT.

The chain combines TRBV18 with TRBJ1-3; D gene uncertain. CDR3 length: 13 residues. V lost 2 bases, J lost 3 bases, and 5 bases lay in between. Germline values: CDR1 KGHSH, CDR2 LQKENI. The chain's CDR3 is CASSPDGGNTIYF. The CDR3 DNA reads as TGTGCCAGCTCACCAGACGGTGGAAACACCATATATTTT.

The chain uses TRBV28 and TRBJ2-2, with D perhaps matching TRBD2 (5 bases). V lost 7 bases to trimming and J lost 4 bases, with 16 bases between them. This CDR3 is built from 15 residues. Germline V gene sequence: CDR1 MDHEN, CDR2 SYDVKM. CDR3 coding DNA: TGTGCCAGCAAAGGAGGAACCCTAGGCACCGGGGAGCTGTTTTTT. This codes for CASKGGTLGTGELFF.